These 23 T cell receptor beta chains originate from one sample sequenced in a study of T-cell memory formation after mild COVID-19. In TCRdb, the 5' RACE reads were re-called with MiXCR into one record per CDR3 protein. The sample carries hundreds of thousands of distinct CDR3 sequences, around a quarter recorded once. The sample taken for sequencing was PBMCs or a T cell subset sorted from them (not recorded which). All receptors derive from an adult woman who had mild COVID-19 (a few samples of this study predate the infection). Cell type and time point are not known.

This chain links TRBV2 with TRBJ1-1, with D perhaps TRBD1 (5 bases). Germline loops: CDR1 SNHLY, CDR2 FYNNEI. The CDR3 totals 15 residues. V lost 4 bases and J lost 5, with 17 bases in between. The CDR3 loop is CASSARGGVRTEAFF. In DNA form, the CDR3 reads TGTGCCAGCAGTGCTCGTGGGGGGGTGAGGACTGAAGCTTTCTTT.

This clonotype has a handful of counts. The V call is TRBV19, the J call TRBJ1-2, with 9 bases aligning to TRBD1. V gave up 9 bases and J gave up 4 bases; unmatched junction bases: 9. Germline CDR1 reads LNHDA; CDR2 reads SQIVND (reference sequence). The CDR3 covers 14 residues. This CDR3 is CASVKDRGGYGYTF. CDR3 in DNA: TGTGCCAGCGTCAAGGACAGGGGAGGCTATGGCTACACCTTC.

The V gene is TRBV25-1, the J gene TRBJ2-7; tentatively, D is TRBD1 (6 bases). The V gene's germline CDR1 is MGHDK and CDR2 SYGVNS. V lost 3 bases, J lost 6 bases, and 12 bases lay in between. This CDR3 comprises 13 residues. The CDR3 loop is CASSDRDISEQYF. The CDR3 bases are TGTGCCAGCAGTGATCGGGACATCTCCGAGCAGTACTTC.

The chain uses TRBV20-1 and TRBJ2-2; D unresolved. Germline CDR1 is DFQATT and CDR2 is SNEGSKA (reference sequence). The CDR3 extends over 17 amino acids. Between the trimmed V and J ends, which lost 0 bases and 4 bases, there was a span of 18 bases. The CDR3 here is CSARDRRSDRSTGELFF. The CDR3 bases are TGCAGTGCTAGAGATAGAAGGTCGGACCGGAGCACCGGGGAGCTGTTTTTT.

The rearrangement uses TRBV7-9 and TRBJ2-7, with 8 bases aligning to TRBD1. Germline V gene lookup returns CDR1 SEHNR and CDR2 FQNEAQ (reference sequence). V lost 5 bases, J lost 6 bases, and 6 bases stayed unmatched. The CDR3 loop spans 13 amino acids. The CDR3 is CASSAGDRREQYF. DNA for the CDR3: TGTGCCAGCAGCGCTGGGGACAGGCGCGAGCAGTACTTC.

This clonotype was seen only a few times. The genes are TRBV5-1 and TRBJ2-3; 10 nucleotides align to TRBD1. Trimming at V came to 2 bases and at J to 1 base, leaving 4 bases not matched to a gene. Looked up from germline, CDR1 is SGHRS and CDR2 is YFSETQ. The CDR3 sequence is 16 residues long. This chain's CDR3 is CASSFTGTGGTDTQYF. The CDR3 region has the DNA TGCGCCAGCAGCTTCACAGGGACAGGGGGCACAGATACGCAGTATTTT.

CDR3: CASKNGQGRETQYF. DNA of the CDR3: TGCGCCAGCAAGAACGGACAGGGACGGGAGACCCAGTACTTC. This chain links TRBV5-1 with TRBJ2-5; 8 bases align to TRBD1. V dropped 6 bases and J dropped 5; count of bases not matched to a gene: 9. Germline lookup yields CDR1 SGHRS and CDR2 YFSETQ. This CDR3 is 14 amino acids long.

The sample holds a few counts of this clonotype. This chain uses TRBV6-1 with TRBJ2-1, with 7 bases identical to TRBD1. Trimming at V came to 4 bases and at J to 5 bases, leaving 8 bases not matched to a gene. CDR1 and CDR2 from the germline V gene are MNHNS and SASEGT. This CDR3 comprises 15 residues. CDR3 coding DNA: TGTGCCAGCAGTGGAGAGGGGGCAGGGAACAATGAGCAGTTCTTC. The encoded protein is CASSGEGAGNNEQFF.

This clonotype was counted once. The gene calls are TRBV5-1 and TRBJ2-5; 7 bases line up with TRBD1. Unmatched junction bases numbered 5, after V lost 3 bases and J lost 3 bases. The CDR3 totals 14 residues. Germline V gene data show CDR1 as SGHRS and CDR2 as YFSETQ. The chain's CDR3 is CASSSGTVEETQYF. DNA for the CDR3: TGCGCCAGCAGCTCCGGGACAGTGGAAGAGACCCAGTACTTC.

The chain couples TRBV11-2 to TRBJ2-1; 14 bases align to TRBD2. The CDR3 spans 16 residues. The V and J ends lost 5 bases and 5 bases, in that order; junction bases with no gene match: 5. The V gene's germline CDR1 is SGHAT and CDR2 FQNNGV. The CDR3 coding sequence is TGTGCCAGCAGCCCCCGACTAGCGGGAGGGCACAATGAGCAGTTCTTC. Its protein product is CASSPRLAGGHNEQFF.

This rearrangement joins TRBV9 to TRBJ2-1; 11 bases map to TRBD2. The CDR3 covers 16 residues. The ends lost 0 bases at V and 5 bases at J; junction bases unmatched: 4. The germline V gene has CDR1 SGDLS and CDR2 YYNGEE. For the CDR3, the DNA is TGTGCCAGCAGCGTAGCAGGGACTAGCGGCCACAATGAGCAGTTCTTC. This sequence encodes CASSVAGTSGHNEQFF.

This clonotype was observed a handful of times. The genes are TRBV4-1 and TRBJ2-7, with TRBD2 matching over 7 bases. After removal of 0 bases from V and 4 bases from J, the junction contained 6 bases not matched to a gene. The CDR3 consists of 15 residues. Germline V CDR1 and CDR2: MGHRA, YSYEKL. The CDR3 DNA follows: TGCGCCAGCAGCCAAGAATGGGGGGGAGGGTACGAGCAGTACTTC. It encodes CASSQEWGGGYEQYF.

A few counts support this clonotype. This chain links TRBV24-1 with TRBJ1-5; 7 nucleotides agree with TRBD1. The CDR3 consists of 17 residues. The V segment lost 3 bases and the J segment 9 bases; nucleotides outside the gene matches: 16. CDR1 and CDR2 (germline): KGHDR, SFDVKD. The CDR3 DNA follows: TGTGCCACCAGTGATCCTCGGACGGACAGGTCCGTAGGGCCCCAGCATTTT. It specifies CATSDPRTDRSVGPQHF.

The V and J genes are TRBV4-2 and TRBJ2-3; TRBD2 matches at 8 bases. The CDR3 contains 16 residues. Germline V gene data show CDR1 as LGHNA and CDR2 as YNFKEQ. V lost 4 bases, J lost 3 bases, and 9 bases stayed unmatched. CDR3 region: CASSPGSGGRTDTQYF. CDR3 nucleotide sequence: TGTGCCAGCAGCCCAGGAAGCGGGGGAAGGACAGATACGCAGTATTTT.

The chain has TRBV5-1 and TRBJ2-7; D possibly corresponds to TRBD2 (5 bases). CDR1 is SGHRS, CDR2 YFSETQ, per germline. This CDR3 is 12 amino acids long. Deletions cut 2 bases from V and 5 bases from J, with 8 bases between. The chain's CDR3 is CASSFDGDEQYF. CDR3 coding DNA: TGCGCCAGCAGCTTCGACGGGGACGAGCAGTACTTC.

CDR3 in amino acids: CASSIDVGARSYTF. The CDR3 nucleotides read TGTGCCAGCAGCATTGATGTGGGGGCCAGAAGCTACACCTTC. V usage is TRBV12-3 or TRBV12-4 and J usage is TRBJ1-2, with D possibly matching TRBD1 (6 bases). Trimming stripped 6 bases from V and 9 bases from J, with 20 bases between. The CDR3 is 14 amino acids.

V is TRBV27 and J is TRBJ2-4; D gene uncertain. CDR1 is MNHEY, CDR2 SMNVEV, per germline (reference sequence). Between the trimmed V and J ends, which lost 4 bases and 7 bases, there was a span of 5 bases. This CDR3 has 11 residues. The CDR3 bases are TGTGCCAGCAGTTCGGTTAACATTCAGTACTTC. Protein sequence: CASSSVNIQYF.

The chain carries TRBV20-1 and TRBJ1-4; 8 positions match TRBD1. After removal of 0 bases from V and 4 bases from J, the junction contained 1 base not matched to a gene. There are 14 residues in the CDR3. Germline V gene data show CDR1 as DFQATT and CDR2 as SNEGSKA (reference sequence). As DNA, the CDR3 is TGCAGTGCTAGAGACGACAGGGGTAATGAAAAACTGTTTTTT. Translated, it gives CSARDDRGNEKLFF.

V usage is TRBV5-1 and J usage is TRBJ1-1, with TRBD1 matching over 9 bases. Germline-derived CDR1 and CDR2 are SGHRS and YFSETQ. V was pared by 2 bases and J by 0 bases, with 2 bases of the junction left unmatched. This CDR3 region has 15 residues. CDR3 sequence (DNA): TGCGCCAGCAGCTTACAGGGGGCAGTGAACACTGAAGCTTTCTTT. It specifies CASSLQGAVNTEAFF. The full variable domain, completed using reference TRBV5-1 and TRBJ1-1, is KAGVTQTPRYLIKTRGQQVTLSCSPISGHRSVSWYQQTPGQGLQFLFEYFSETQRNKGNFPGRFSGRQFSNSRSEMNVSTLELGDSALYLCASSLQGAVNTEAFFGQGTRLTVV.

This clonotype was counted once. CDR3 nucleotide sequence: TGTGCCAGCAGCCCGGAGGAAGGTAGCGGCACCGGGGAGCTGTTTTTT. This encodes CASSPEEGSGTGELFF. The chain recombines TRBV7-6 with TRBJ2-2; D may be TRBD2 (6 bases). The germline V and J ends were trimmed by 5 bases and 4 bases, with 17 bases remaining between them. The CDR3 length is 16 residues. Per germline, CDR1 SGHVS and CDR2 FNYEAQ. Full variable domain (rest looked up from reference TRBV7-6 and TRBJ2-2): GAGVSQSPRYKVTKRGQDVALRCDPISGHVSLYWYRQALGQGPEFLTYFNYEAQQDKSGLPNDRFSAERPEGSISTLTIQRTEQRDSAMYRCASSPEEGSGTGELFFGEGSRLTVL.

The table lists this clonotype with a few counts. The V and J genes are TRBV14 and TRBJ2-5; no clear D gene. Per germline, CDR1 SGHDN and CDR2 FVKESK. The V end lost 6 bases, the J end lost 5 bases, and 13 bases lay between the germline ends. The CDR3 spans 13 residues. CDR3 amino acids: CASSRHLAETQYF. In nucleotides, the CDR3 is TGTGCCAGCAGTAGACATTTGGCTGAGACCCAGTACTTC.

The V and J genes are TRBV7-9 and TRBJ1-2; D ambiguous. V was clipped by 0 bases and J by 1 base, with 6 bases between them. CDR1 is SEHNR, CDR2 FQNEAQ, per germline (reference sequence). The CDR3 extends over 14 amino acids. In DNA form, the CDR3 reads TGTGCCAGCAGCTTAGCTGTCGTTAACTATGGCTACACCTTC. Protein product: CASSLAVVNYGYTF.

This clonotype showed up just a few times. J is TRBJ2-1 and V is TRBV9; D is possibly TRBD2 (5 bases). This CDR3 is 14 amino acids long. CDR1 is SGDLS and CDR2 is YYNGEE in the germline V gene. V was shortened by 2 bases and J by 9 bases, with 15 bases between the two germline ends. This chain's CDR3 is CASSVGWEFGEQFF. The CDR3 DNA sequence: TGTGCCAGCAGCGTCGGTTGGGAGTTCGGTGAGCAGTTCTTC.